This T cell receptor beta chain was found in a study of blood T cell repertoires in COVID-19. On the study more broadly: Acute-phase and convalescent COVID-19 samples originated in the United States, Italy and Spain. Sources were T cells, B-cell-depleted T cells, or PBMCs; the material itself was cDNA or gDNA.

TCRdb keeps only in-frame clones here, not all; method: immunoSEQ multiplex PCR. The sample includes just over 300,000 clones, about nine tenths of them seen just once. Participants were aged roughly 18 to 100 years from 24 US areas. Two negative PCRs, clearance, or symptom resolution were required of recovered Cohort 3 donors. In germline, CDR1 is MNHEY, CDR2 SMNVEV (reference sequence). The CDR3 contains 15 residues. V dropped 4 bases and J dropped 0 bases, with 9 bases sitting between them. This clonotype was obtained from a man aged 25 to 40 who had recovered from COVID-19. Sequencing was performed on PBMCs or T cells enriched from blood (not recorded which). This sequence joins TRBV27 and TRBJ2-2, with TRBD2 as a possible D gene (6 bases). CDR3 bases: TGTGCCAGCAGTTCGACGGGAGCGAACACCGGGGAGCTGTTTTTT. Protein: CASSSTGANTGELFF.